This T cell receptor beta chain was profiled in a study of T cells expressing NK-cell markers. Study information: Repertoires of TCR beta were obtained from T cells sorted as CD3+CD56+NKG2C+, CD3+CD56+NKG2C- and CD3+CD56-NKG2C+. Study-wide results and limits: The CD3+CD56-NKG2C+ fraction of a few donors was likewise dominated by these clonotypes. Top CD8+ clonotypes included the dominant CD3+CD56+NKG2C+ clonotypes in 6 or 7 donors.

The V gene's germline CDR1 is LGHDT and CDR2 YNNKEL (reference sequence). This CDR3 contains 16 residues. cDNA encoding TCR beta was synthesized via 5'RACE template switching incorporating UMIs. With the 5' RACE reads reprocessed, TCRdb shows one record per CDR3 protein and no DNA. The data include almost 450,000 distinct CDR3 sequences; the top ten clones carry roughly 7.2%. A word on this clonotype: Its specificity is unknown.

The clonotype comes from a woman between 18 and 70 years old in good health. Source material: blood T cells: a sorted CD56 or NKG2C T cell subset, CD4+ or CD8+ T cells, or bulk PBMC T cells (not recorded which). The chain is built from TRBV3-1 and TRBJ2-3; TCRdb designates TRBD2, a call that cannot be tested without DNA. CDR3 loop: CASSQVLLAATDTQYF.